A single sample gave rise to the 25 T cell receptor beta chains below, sequenced in a study of T cell responses to AZD1222 COVID-19 vaccine. Data came from immunoSEQ multiplex PCR; TCRdb stores just in-frame clones and leaves some out. The repertoire holds about 170,000 clones, about 92% seen once, with around 4% in the top ten. The sequences come from peripheral blood, collected on day 0 of AZD1222 vaccination. These receptors all come from an adult in good health.

The rearrangement joins TRBV5-1 to TRBJ1-2, with D maybe TRBD1 (6 bases). The germline gives CDR1 SGHRS, CDR2 YFSETQ. V shed 2 bases and J shed 2 bases, with 10 bases lying between them. The CDR3 runs to 14 residues. As DNA, the CDR3 is TGCGCCAGCAGCTTTGGGCAGGGGAACTATGGCTACACCTTC. Protein product: CASSFGQGNYGYTF.

This chain links TRBV4-1 with TRBJ2-1; D perhaps matches TRBD2 (5 bases). Trimming took off 0 bases at V and 2 bases at J, with 8 bases between the two ends. Germline values: CDR1 MGHRA, CDR2 YSYEKL. The CDR3 is 15 residues long. In DNA form, the CDR3 reads TGCGCCAGCAGCCAAGAGGGTAGCGCCTACAATGAGCAGTTCTTC. Its protein product is CASSQEGSAYNEQFF.

Note on this clone: Lacking the conserved final phenylalanine or tryptophan, this CDR3 likely reflects a read error. The DNA is omitted, as the CDR3 cannot be located on it reliably, and the CDR3 follows TCRdb's listing. The chain combines TRBV27 with TRBJ2-7; TRBD1, the table's D call, was not compared with the DNA. Germline V gives CDR1 MNHEY, CDR2 SMNVEV (reference sequence). The CDR3 has 12 residues if both end residues are counted. The CDR3 spells CASSDPRDRGLL.

This rearrangement joins TRBV7-9 to TRBJ1-4; D not certain. V was pared by 1 base and J by 6 bases, with 12 bases between. The germline gives CDR1 SEHNR, CDR2 FQNEAQ (reference sequence). The CDR3 is 15 residues long. Here the CDR3 reads CASSLVGVEYEKLFF. The DNA of the CDR3 is TGTGCCAGCAGCTTAGTAGGAGTTGAATATGAAAAACTGTTTTTT. The variable domain in full, with the rest retrieved from reference TRBV7-9 and TRBJ1-4, is DTGVSQNPRHKITKRGQNVTFRCDPISEHNRLYWYRQTLGQGPEFLTYFQNEAQLEKSRLLSDRFSAERPKGSFSTLEIQRTEQGDSAMYLCASSLVGVEYEKLFFGSGTQLSVL.

This chain links TRBV24-1 with TRBJ2-1, with 11 positions matching TRBD1. This CDR3 has 15 amino acids. The germline gives CDR1 KGHDR, CDR2 SFDVKD. The V gene end was trimmed by 5 bases and the J gene end by 4 bases; junction bases not matched to a gene: 3. CDR3 DNA sequence: TGTGCCACCAGTGGAGGACAGGGGGCTTACAATGAGCAGTTCTTC. Translating it yields CATSGGQGAYNEQFF.

The J gene is TRBJ1-2, the V gene TRBV3-1 (or the pseudogene TRBV3-2); D unresolved. This CDR3 spans 13 amino acids. Trimming removed 1 base at V and 7 bases at J, with 10 bases between. Per germline, CDR1 LGHDT and CDR2 YNNKEL (reference sequence). The CDR3 DNA is TGTGCCAGCAGCCAAGGAAGCTTATCTGGCTACACCTTC. Translating it yields CASSQGSLSGYTF.

This rearrangement joins TRBV6-1 to TRBJ1-4, with D possibly TRBD1 on 5 matching bases. Germline-derived CDR1 and CDR2 are MNHNS and SASEGT. Trimming took 1 base from V and 7 from J, leaving 16 bases between them. The CDR3 has 16 residues. DNA for the CDR3: TGTGCCAGCAGTGAAGGCAGGGCGAAGGGGATTGAAAAACTGTTTTTT. Its translation is CASSEGRAKGIEKLFF.

V is TRBV4-1 and J is TRBJ1-6; D is possibly TRBD1 (5 bases). V was trimmed by 1 base and J by 5 bases, leaving 12 bases between them. The CDR3 contains 16 residues. From germline, CDR1 is MGHRA and CDR2 YSYEKL. The CDR3 nucleotides are TGCGCCAGCAGCCAAGGTTGGGGCCCCAATAATTCACCCCTCCACTTT. Protein product: CASSQGWGPNNSPLHF.

This chain connects TRBV11-2 to TRBJ1-3; weak D call: TRBD1 (5 bases). CDR1 and CDR2 (germline): SGHAT, FQNNGV. CDR3 length equals 17 residues. Trimming took 0 bases from V and 0 from J, leaving 12 bases between them. CDR3 region: CASSLEDGTGSGNTIYF. CDR3 sequence (DNA): TGTGCCAGCAGCTTAGAAGACGGGACGGGCTCTGGAAACACCATATATTTT.

J is TRBJ1-2 and V is TRBV4-1; D not resolved. Trimming removed 0 bases from V and 5 bases from J, with 10 bases in between. CDR3 size: 14 residues. Germline loops: CDR1 MGHRA, CDR2 YSYEKL. CDR3 nucleotide sequence: TGCGCCAGCAGCCAAGACGACAATATTTATGGCTACACCTTC. Translating gives CASSQDDNIYGYTF.

This sequence joins TRBV28 and TRBJ2-1; 7 bases agree with TRBD2. V was clipped by 1 base and J by 12 bases; unmatched bases: 30. Germline V CDR1 and CDR2: MDHEN, SYDVKM. The CDR3 length is 21 residues. CDR3 in amino acids: CASSLYSRIPKGLEPGRRQFF. DNA for the CDR3: TGTGCCAGCAGTTTATACTCCCGAATCCCCAAAGGACTAGAGCCCGGTCGACGGCAGTTCTTC.

V gene TRBV19 combines with J gene TRBJ2-5, with D unresolved. The CDR3 spans 9 residues. Between the trimmed V and J ends, which lost 9 bases and 5 bases, there was a span of 4 bases. Germline CDR1 and CDR2: LNHDA and SQIVND (reference sequence). CDR3 DNA sequence: TGTGCCAGATACGAGACCCAGTACTTC. This translates into CARYETQYF.

The J gene is TRBJ1-2, the V gene TRBV6-5; D is uncertain. Germline V gene data show CDR1 as MNHEY and CDR2 as SVGAGI. The CDR3 is 14 residues long. With 6 bases removed from V and 2 bases from J, the gap between germline ends came to 13 bases. The CDR3 reads CASRFIGENYGYTF. As DNA, the CDR3 is TGTGCCAGCAGGTTTATTGGTGAAAACTATGGCTACACCTTC.

The chain combines TRBV29-1 with TRBJ2-2; possibly TRBD2 for D (7 bases). CDR1 and CDR2 (germline): SQVTM, ANQGSEA. The CDR3 extends over 13 amino acids. This CDR3 is CRAGRGDTGELFF. The CDR3 region has the DNA TGCAGGGCGGGGAGGGGGGACACCGGGGAGCTGTTTTTT.

V usage is TRBV10-1 and J usage is TRBJ2-1; TRBD2 matches at 12 bases. This CDR3 is built from 17 residues. Germline values: CDR1 WNHNN, CDR2 SYGVQD (reference sequence). J lost 3 bases, V lost 6 bases, and 9 bases had no gene match. The CDR3 region has the DNA TGCGCCAGCAGCCCTGGACTAGCGGGGAACCGCTACAATGAGCAGTTCTTC. It specifies CASSPGLAGNRYNEQFF.

The rearrangement joins TRBV5-1 to TRBJ1-3; no firm D call. CDR1 is SGHRS and CDR2 is YFSETQ in the germline V gene. There are 15 residues in the CDR3. The V end lost 3 bases, the J end lost 7 bases, and 17 bases lay between the germline ends. DNA of the CDR3: TGCGCCAGCAGCTCGGAGGTTGGGTGGAGTAACACCATATATTTT. Its protein is CASSSEVGWSNTIYF.

The CDR3 protein is CASSPPDGFGGYTF. CDR3 coding DNA: TGTGCCAGCTCACCACCGGACGGGTTCGGGGGCTACACCTTC. The J gene is TRBJ1-2, the V gene TRBV18; D ambiguous. Looked up from germline, CDR1 is KGHSH and CDR2 is LQKENI. CDR3 size: 14 residues. V was pared by 0 bases and J by 8 bases, with 13 bases between.

This chain uses TRBV12-3 or TRBV12-4 with TRBJ2-3; D unclear. This CDR3 is 13 amino acids long. Trimming took off 3 bases at V and 3 bases at J, with 7 bases between the two ends. The CDR3 coding sequence is TGTGCCAGCAGTTTGGTTGGGACAGATACGCAGTATTTT. It translates to CASSLVGTDTQYF.

This rearrangement joins TRBV25-1 to TRBJ2-5; no clear D. The CDR3 extends over 12 amino acids. Germline CDR1 reads MGHDK; CDR2 reads SYGVNS. The V and J ends lost 1 base and 5 bases respectively, with 5 bases between them. The CDR3 reads CASSEFRETQYF. The CDR3 coding sequence is TGTGCCAGCAGTGAATTCCGGGAGACCCAGTACTTC.

The V gene is TRBV6-4, the J gene TRBJ1-2, with D hard to call. Looked up from germline, CDR1 is MRHNA and CDR2 is SNTAGT. The CDR3 spans 13 residues. V was clipped by 0 bases and J by 7 bases, with 9 bases between them. The CDR3 reads CASSDSWEGGYTF. The CDR3 nucleotides are TGTGCCAGCAGTGACTCGTGGGAGGGTGGCTACACCTTC.

J is TRBJ2-1 and V is TRBV19, with 11 nucleotides matching TRBD2. V was pared by 7 bases and J by 3 bases, with 8 bases of the junction left unmatched. The germline V gene has CDR1 LNHDA and CDR2 SQIVND (reference sequence). The CDR3 spans 16 residues. The CDR3 sequence: CASNTLAGVGYNEQFF. The CDR3 bases are TGTGCCAGTAATACACTAGCGGGAGTTGGCTACAATGAGCAGTTCTTC. Looking up the rest from reference TRBV19 and TRBJ2-1 gives the full variable domain: DGGITQSPKYLFRKEGQNVTLSCEQNLNHDAMYWYRQDPGQGLRLIYYSQIVNDFQKGDIAEGYSVSREKKESFPLTVTSAQKNPTAFYLCASNTLAGVGYNEQFFGPGTRLTVL.

This chain joins TRBV4-1 and TRBJ1-1; D perhaps matches TRBD1 (5 bases). Deletions cut 7 bases from V and 11 bases from J, with 29 bases between. This CDR3 comprises 16 residues. Germline CDR1 is MGHRA and CDR2 is YSYEKL. The CDR3, as DNA: TGCGCCAGCACCATCCAAGGAGAACAGGATATAAACCGGGCTTTCTTT. Protein sequence: CASTIQGEQDINRAFF.

In this sample, this clone turned up once. The chain has TRBV29-1 and TRBJ2-5; a possible D gene is TRBD2 (5 bases). Germline loops: CDR1 SQVTM, CDR2 ANQGSEA. There are 14 residues in the CDR3. V lost 6 bases and J lost 5, with 19 bases in between. CDR3 amino acids: CSVPGAAGDETQYF. In nucleotides, the CDR3 is TGCAGCGTGCCGGGCGCCGCGGGCGACGAGACCCAGTACTTC.

This chain connects TRBV6-4 to TRBJ1-6; D call uncertain. The CDR3 has 14 amino acids. The ends were cut back, 1 base at V and 10 bases at J, with 11 bases in the middle. CDR1 is MRHNA, CDR2 SNTAGT, per germline. CDR3 residues: CASSDFGLVSPLHF. CDR3 nucleotide sequence: TGTGCCAGCAGTGACTTTGGTTTAGTCTCACCCCTCCACTTT.

This clone was observed once. The rearrangement links TRBV27 to TRBJ1-2, with TRBD1 matching 7 bases. V trimming: 6 bases; J trimming: 2 bases; junction bases outside the gene matches: 3. CDR3 length: 13 amino acids. Germline loops: CDR1 MNHEY, CDR2 SMNVEV (reference sequence). In DNA, the CDR3 is TGTGCCAGCAGGACGACAGGGAACTATGGCTACACCTTC. Amino acid sequence: CASRTTGNYGYTF.